The 7 T cell receptor beta chains in this list originate from one sample, sequenced in a study of T cells in localized non-small cell lung cancer. Produced via immunoSEQ multiplex PCR; TCRdb's table is partial and in-frame only. The data hold just under 30,000 clones, with nearly 90% observed a single time. The input for sequencing was peripheral blood, taken before any cancer treatment. These receptors were collected from a woman aged 35 to 69 with stage I lung adenocarcinoma.

CDR3 in amino acids: CAIMGTGPYNEQFF. The CDR3 bases are TGTGCCATCATGGGGACAGGGCCTTACAATGAGCAGTTCTTC. V is TRBV10-3 and J is TRBJ2-1; 9 bases map to TRBD1. The CDR3 has 14 amino acids. Looked up from germline, CDR1 is ENHRY and CDR2 is SYGVKD. With 7 bases clipped from V and 4 bases from J, the junction kept 5 bases outside the gene matches.

CDR3 protein: CASWVRGKDTEAFF. The CDR3, as DNA: TGTGCCAGCTGGGTCCGGGGAAAGGACACTGAAGCTTTCTTT. The genes are TRBV6-1 and TRBJ1-1; D not resolved. This CDR3 comprises 14 residues. Between the trimmed V and J ends, which lost 8 bases and 3 bases, there was a span of 16 bases. Per germline, CDR1 MNHNS and CDR2 SASEGT.

V is TRBV2 and J is TRBJ2-7; D is perhaps TRBD2 (6 bases). Germline V gene lookup returns CDR1 SNHLY and CDR2 FYNNEI. Trimming took off 3 bases at V and 3 bases at J, with 15 bases between the two ends. This CDR3 region has 15 residues. As DNA, the CDR3 is TGTGCCAGCAGTGATGGGGCGTTGGAGGGCTACGAGCAGTACTTC. It translates to CASSDGALEGYEQYF.

As for this clone: Sequence at one end of the junction differs from germline and may be a read error. V is TRBV27 and J is TRBJ2-1; the D gene is possibly TRBD2 (6 bases). CDR3 length: 13 amino acids. The germline V gene has CDR1 MNHEY and CDR2 SMNVEV (reference sequence). The CDR3 bases are TGTGCCAGTTTCCGGGACTCCCACAATGAGCAGTTCTTC. It translates to CASFRDSHNEQFF.

This chain links TRBV7-9 with TRBJ2-1, with unresolved D. Trimming took off 5 bases at V and 8 bases at J, with 10 bases between the two ends. The CDR3 is made up of 12 amino acids. Per the germline V gene, CDR1 is SEHNR and CDR2 is FQNEAQ (reference sequence). The CDR3 DNA reads TGTGCCAGCAGCCCCTCTACCGATGAGCAGTTCTTC. Residues: CASSPSTDEQFF. The variable domain in full, completed from reference TRBV7-9 and TRBJ2-1, reads DTGVSQNPRHKITKRGQNVTFRCDPISEHNRLYWYRQTLGQGPEFLTYFQNEAQLEKSRLLSDRFSAERPKGSFSTLEIQRTEQGDSAMYLCASSPSTDEQFFGPGTRLTVL.

This clone was found once. The chain recombines TRBV5-4 with TRBJ2-1; 10 positions agree with TRBD2. Germline V gives CDR1 SGHNT, CDR2 YYREEE (reference sequence). J lost 6 bases, V lost 4 bases, and 7 bases had no gene match. This CDR3 is 15 amino acids long. The CDR3 DNA reads TGTGCCAGCAGCCTCAGCGGGAGGGCCCGCAATGAGCAGTTCTTC. Residues: CASSLSGRARNEQFF.

This chain uses TRBV29-1 with TRBJ1-1, with D unresolved. The V end was cut by 4 bases, the J end by 0 bases, with 18 bases between. The CDR3 is made up of 16 amino acids. The V gene's germline CDR1 is SQVTM and CDR2 ANQGSEA. CDR3 DNA sequence: TGCAGCGTTGTCCACAGTCGGGGTGGTATGAACACTGAAGCTTTCTTT. Amino acid sequence: CSVVHSRGGMNTEAFF. Full variable domain (remainder filled in from reference TRBV29-1 and TRBJ1-1): SAVISQKPSRDICQRGTSLTIQCQVDSQVTMMFWYRQQPGQSLTLIATANQGSEATYESGFVIDKFPISRPNLTFSTLTVSNMSPEDSSIYLCSVVHSRGGMNTEAFFGQGTRLTVV.